This T cell receptor (beta chain) came from a study of spatial heterogeneity in lung cancer. Per germline, CDR1 SGHNT and CDR2 YYREEE (reference sequence). V dropped 3 bases and J dropped 2 bases, with 8 bases sitting between them. The CDR3 covers 13 residues. TCRdb re-called the 5' RACE reads with MiXCR, one entry per CDR3 protein. The sample records around 92,000 distinct CDR3 sequences, 12% being singletons. Time point meaning: sample taken at primary tumor resection. Samples came from 70 to 80 TRACERx patients with untreated early-stage lung cancer. Whole RNA came from tumor, nontumor lung or frozen PBMC and was sequenced without being sorted. In this sample, this clonotype turned up many times.

Sample: PBMCs, taken at surgery. The receptor was isolated from a male donor with early-stage non-small cell lung cancer. The chain carries TRBV5-4 and TRBJ2-5, with D possibly TRBD2 on 5 matching bases. In DNA form, the CDR3 reads TGTGCCAGCAGCTGGGAGCGTCAAGAGACCCAGTACTTC. Its protein product is CASSWERQETQYF.